This T cell receptor (beta chain) appears in the sequencing data of a study of T cell responses to AZD1222 COVID-19 vaccine. TCRdb's copy holds only in-frame clones and misses some; the assay was immunoSEQ multiplex PCR. Here the sample spans about 140,000 clones, roughly 93% being singletons. This CDR3 spans 15 amino acids. Trimming removed 0 bases at V and 1 base at J, with 8 bases between. The V gene's germline CDR1 is SGHRS and CDR2 YFSETQ. A note on this clone: Its antigen is unknown.

Points from the study as a whole: Only six or seven AZD1222 recipients tested seropositive at baseline. Repertoires were sampled only after the peak T cell response. Reportedly, nearly half of unique spike TCRs recognized epitopes outside B.1.351/B.1.1.7 mutations.

The sequence was collected from an adult in good health. V and J are TRBV5-1 and TRBJ2-1, with D tentatively TRBD1 (5 bases). The material was peripheral blood, obtained on day 0 of MenACWY control vaccination. The chain's CDR3 is CASSLGQRSYNEQFF. The CDR3 DNA reads as TGCGCCAGCAGCTTGGGACAGAGATCCTACAATGAGCAGTTCTTC. Complete variable domain (other parts from reference TRBV5-1 and TRBJ2-1): KAGVTQTPRYLIKTRGQQVTLSCSPISGHRSVSWYQQTPGQGLQFLFEYFSETQRNKGNFPGRFSGRQFSNSRSEMNVSTLELGDSALYLCASSLGQRSYNEQFFGPGTRLTVL.